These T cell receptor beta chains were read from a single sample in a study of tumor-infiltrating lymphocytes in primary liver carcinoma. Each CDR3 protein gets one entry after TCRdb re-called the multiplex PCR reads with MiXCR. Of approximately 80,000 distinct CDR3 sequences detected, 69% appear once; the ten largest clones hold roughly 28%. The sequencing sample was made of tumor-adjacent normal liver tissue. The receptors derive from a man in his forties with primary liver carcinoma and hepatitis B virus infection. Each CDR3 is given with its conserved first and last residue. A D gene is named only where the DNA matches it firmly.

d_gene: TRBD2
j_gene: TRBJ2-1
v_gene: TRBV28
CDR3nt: TGTGCCAGTAGTCGCCTCGGACTAGCGGGACGCAATGAGGAGTTCTTC
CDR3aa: CASSRLGLAGRNEEFF

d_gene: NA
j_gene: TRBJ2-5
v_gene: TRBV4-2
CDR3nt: TGTGCCAGCAGCCAAGAACCAACAGCGACCCGGTACTTC
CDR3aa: CASSQEPTATRYF

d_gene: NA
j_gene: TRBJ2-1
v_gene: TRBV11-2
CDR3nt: TGTGCCTGCAACGACTCCCTGGGGTACTACAATGAGCAGTTCTTC
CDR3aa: CACNDSLGYYNEQFF

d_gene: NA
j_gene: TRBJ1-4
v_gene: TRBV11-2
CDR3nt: TGTGCTAGCAGCCCCGGCATAGCCCCAACTAATGAAGAACTGTTTTTT
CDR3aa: CASSPGIAPTNEELFF

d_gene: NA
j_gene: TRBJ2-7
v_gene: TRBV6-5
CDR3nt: TGTGCCAGCAGTGCCAAGGGAAAAGGCTACGAGCAGTACTTC
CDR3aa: CASSAKGKGYEQYF

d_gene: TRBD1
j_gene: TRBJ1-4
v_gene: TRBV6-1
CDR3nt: TGTGCCAGCGGTGTACAGGGGGTAACTAATGAAAAACTGTCTTTT
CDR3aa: CASGVQGVTNEKLSF

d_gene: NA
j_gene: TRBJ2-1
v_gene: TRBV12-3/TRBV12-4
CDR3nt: TGTGCCAGCGGTAGGATTAGCGTTTACAATGAGCAGTTCTTC
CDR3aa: CASGRISVYNEQFF

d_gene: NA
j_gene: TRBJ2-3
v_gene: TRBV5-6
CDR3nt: TGCGCCAGCAGCACCTGGAGGAACACAGATACGCAGTATTTT
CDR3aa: CASSTWRNTDTQYF

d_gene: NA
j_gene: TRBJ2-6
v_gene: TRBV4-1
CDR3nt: TGCGCCAGGAGTCGAGGGATCCTCGGACTGTCTGGGGCCAACGTCTTGACTTTC
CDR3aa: CARSRGILGLSGANVLTF

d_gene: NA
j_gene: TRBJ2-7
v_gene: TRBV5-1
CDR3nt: TGCGCCAGCAGCTTGGTTGTCGGTGGCGCTGGACAGTCCTACGAGCAGTACTTC
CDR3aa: CASSLVVGGAGQSYEQYF

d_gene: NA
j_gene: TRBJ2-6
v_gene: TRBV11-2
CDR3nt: TGTGTCAGCAGCTCGGTTTTTGGACAGGAGTTCGGGACTGGGGCCAACATCCTGACTTTC
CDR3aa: CVSSSVFGQEFGTGANILTF

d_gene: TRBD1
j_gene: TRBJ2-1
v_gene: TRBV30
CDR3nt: TGTGTCCGGAGTCCAATCCGGGACAGCTCCTACAATGAGCAGTTCTTC
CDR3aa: CVRSPIRDSSYNEQFF

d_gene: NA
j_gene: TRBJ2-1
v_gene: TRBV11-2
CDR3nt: TGTGCCAGCAGCTTAGATGGGCGATTCAGCGAGACACTATACAATGAGCAGTTCTTC
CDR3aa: CASSLDGRFSETLYNEQFF

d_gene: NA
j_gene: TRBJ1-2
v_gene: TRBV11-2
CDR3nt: TGTGCCAGCATTTCTACAGGCTACTATGGCTACACCTTC
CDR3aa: CASISTGYYGYTF

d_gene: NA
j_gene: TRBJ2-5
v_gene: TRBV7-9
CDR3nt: TGTGCCACCAAGGGGGGGACAGAGACCCAGTACTTC
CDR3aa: CATKGGTETQYF

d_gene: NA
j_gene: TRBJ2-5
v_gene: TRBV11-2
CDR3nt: TGTGCCAGCGGCTTAGATCCGTGGTCTAGCGTGAGAGGAGGGACCCAGTACTTC
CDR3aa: CASGLDPWSSVRGGTQYF

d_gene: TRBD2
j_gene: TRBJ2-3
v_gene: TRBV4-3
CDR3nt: TGCGCTAGCAGCCGAGTAGCGGGAGATCCAGATACGCACTATTTT
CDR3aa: CASSRVAGDPDTHYF

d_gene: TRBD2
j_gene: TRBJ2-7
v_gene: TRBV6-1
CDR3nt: TGTGCCAGCAGTGAAGGGGCCGGCGGGGGTAACGTGTACGAGCAGTACTTC
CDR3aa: CASSEGAGGGNVYEQYF